The present T cell receptor beta chain was sequenced within a study of cytomegalovirus exposure and HLA in healthy donors. The CDR3 is made up of 14 amino acids. Trimming removed 6 bases from V and 0 bases from J, with 9 bases in between. CDR1 SNHLY and CDR2 FYNNEI come from the germline V gene. Study outcomes and limitations: Being indistinguishable, some V segments were excluded, TRBV6-2 and TRBV6-3 among them. Specificity for CMV antigens was confirmed in vitro for a few of the CMV-associated chains. There was a cluster of highly shared sequence variants that was likely a sequencing artifact.

A multiplex PCR was run with 60 Vbeta primers and 13 Jbeta primers. The repertoire was sequenced with immunoSEQ multiplex PCR; TCRdb's copy has only in-frame clones and lacks some. The repertoire includes about 300,000 clones, approximately 90% of them detected once, and less than 4.5% sits in the top ten. Worth noting for this clone: Its target is not known.

The rearrangement uses TRBV2 and TRBJ1-5; no reliable D call. This receptor was identified in a man aged 35-49 years in good health and CMV-seropositive. Sequencing used PBMCs. CDR3 DNA: TGTGCCAGCAGCACAGATTATAGCAATCAGCCCCAGCATTTT. Encoded protein: CASSTDYSNQPQHF.